This entry lists 10 T cell receptor beta chains sequenced from one sample in a study of metastatic and nonmetastatic thyroid tumors. Every patient underwent thyroid surgery untreated. Using MiXCR, TCRdb reanalyzed the PCR reads. The sample includes almost 85,000 clones, approximately 12% of them seen just once. Sequencing input: tumor tissue. The source of these receptors is a female donor with papillary thyroid cancer or a benign thyroid nodule (not recorded which). Some clones in this sample may be carry-over from other donors' samples.

This clone was detected ten times or more. Compared with germline, one end of the junction differs, possibly owing to a read error. The identical CDR3 is also encoded by other nucleotide sequences in the sample. V and J are TRBV30 and TRBJ2-7; D not certain. The germline gives CDR1 GTSNPN, CDR2 SVGIG (reference sequence). This CDR3 contains 12 residues. The chain's CDR3 is CAWGVRPSEQYF. CDR3 DNA sequence: TGTGCCTGGGGTGTACGCCCCAGCGAGCAGTACTTC.

Of note for this clone: Given a much more abundant clone one base away, this may be a read error. This chain uses TRBV11-2 with TRBJ2-1; 7 nucleotides match TRBD1. Germline CDR1 and CDR2: SGHAT and FQNNGV. The CDR3 contains 16 residues. CDR3: CASSLGNRGGHTEQSF. Written as DNA, the CDR3 is TGTGCCAGCAGCTTAGGGAACAGGGGTGGACACACTGAGCAGTCCTTC.

This clone was detected a few times. V is TRBV27 and J is TRBJ2-6; 7 nucleotides align to TRBD1. CDR3 length: 17 residues. Germline V lookup: CDR1 MNHEY, CDR2 SMNVEV (reference sequence). The V gene end was trimmed by 6 bases and the J gene end by 0 bases; junction bases not matched to a gene: 8. CDR3 loop: CASSQDRKLSGANVLTF. DNA of the CDR3: TGTGCCAGCAGCCAGGACAGGAAACTCTCTGGGGCCAACGTCCTGACTTTC.

This clone was counted ten times or more. This rearrangement joins TRBV5-1 to TRBJ1-2; no clear D gene. The V gene's germline CDR1 is SGHRS and CDR2 YFSETQ. V gave up 4 bases and J gave up 4 bases, with 11 bases separating them. The CDR3 extends over 13 amino acids. CDR3 in DNA: TGCGCCAGCAGCCCCGACGGAATCTATGGCTACACCTTC. Its protein is CASSPDGIYGYTF.

This clone was counted only a few times. Just one base apart from a much larger clone, this may be a read error. This chain joins TRBV6-1 and TRBJ1-5; D remains ambiguous. CDR1 is MNHNS, CDR2 SASEGT, per germline. Trimming pared 5 bases from V and 4 bases from J, leaving 9 bases between. This CDR3 is built from 13 residues. CDR3 amino acids: CASSQGWNQPQHF. DNA of the CDR3: TGTGCCAGCAGTCAAGGATGGAATCAGCCCCAGCATTTT.

This clone has ten or more counts. The chain carries TRBV5-8 and TRBJ1-1; a possible D gene is TRBD1 (6 bases). CDR3 length: 14 residues. Germline lookup yields CDR1 SGHTS and CDR2 YDEGEE. Deletions cut 4 bases from V and 3 bases from J, with 13 bases between. The CDR3 region is CASSLTGWDTEAFF. As DNA, the CDR3 is TGTGCCAGCAGCCTAACAGGGTGGGACACTGAAGCTTTCTTT.

A remark on this clone: A much larger clone differs by one base, so this may be a read error. The CDR3 region is CASSLAPGLPLVEQYF. The CDR3 nucleotides are TGCGCCAGCAGCTTGGCCCCAGGGCTACCCCTTGTCGAGCAGTACTTC. This chain joins TRBV5-1 and TRBJ2-7; the D gene is possibly TRBD1 (5 bases). Between the trimmed V and J ends, which lost 0 bases and 6 bases, there was a span of 19 bases. The CDR3 length is 16 residues. Germline CDR1 is SGHRS and CDR2 is YFSETQ. The variable domain in full, with the rest retrieved from reference TRBV5-1 and TRBJ2-7, is KAGVTQTPRYLIKTRGQQVTLSCSPISGHRSVSWYQQTPGQGLQFLFEYFSETQRNKGNFPGRFSGRQFSNSRSEMNVSTLELGDSALYLCASSLAPGLPLVEQYFGPGTRLTVT.

This clone was found many times. The chain recombines TRBV12-3 or TRBV12-4 with TRBJ1-3; the D is unclear. V was clipped by 3 bases and J by 0 bases, with 9 bases between them. The CDR3 covers 15 residues. CDR3 coding DNA: TGTGCCAGCAGTTTGGGCAGAATCTCTGGAAACACCATATATTTT. It encodes CASSLGRISGNTIYF.

This clone was recorded at least ten times. The rearrangement joins TRBV15 to TRBJ2-2; TRBD1 or TRBD2 may be the D gene (5 bases each). Looked up from germline, CDR1 is LNHNV and CDR2 is YYDKDF (reference sequence). The CDR3 is 20 amino acids. The V end was cut by 3 bases, the J end by 0 bases, with 23 bases between. The CDR3 protein is CATSSRGQGLSSSNTGELFF. The CDR3 DNA is TGTGCCACCAGCAGTAGAGGGCAGGGCTTATCATCCTCGAACACCGGGGAGCTGTTTTTT. Filled out from reference TRBV15 and TRBJ2-2, the complete variable domain reads DAMVIQNPRYQVTQFGKPVTLSCSQTLNHNVMYWYQQKSSQAPKLLFHYYDKDFNNEADTPDNFQSRRPNTSFCFLDIRSPGLGDTAMYLCATSSRGQGLSSSNTGELFFGEGSRLTVL.

This clone is medium-sized (0.01 to 0.1%). The chain recombines TRBV20-1 with TRBJ1-1; the match to TRBD1 covers 9 bases. After removal of 0 bases from V and 1 base from J, the junction contained 3 bases not matched to a gene. CDR1 and CDR2 (germline): DFQATT, SNEGSKA (reference sequence). This CDR3 is 15 amino acids long. The CDR3 is CSARDPGQGNTEAFF. CDR3 DNA: TGCAGTGCTAGAGATCCGGGACAGGGGAACACTGAAGCTTTCTTT.